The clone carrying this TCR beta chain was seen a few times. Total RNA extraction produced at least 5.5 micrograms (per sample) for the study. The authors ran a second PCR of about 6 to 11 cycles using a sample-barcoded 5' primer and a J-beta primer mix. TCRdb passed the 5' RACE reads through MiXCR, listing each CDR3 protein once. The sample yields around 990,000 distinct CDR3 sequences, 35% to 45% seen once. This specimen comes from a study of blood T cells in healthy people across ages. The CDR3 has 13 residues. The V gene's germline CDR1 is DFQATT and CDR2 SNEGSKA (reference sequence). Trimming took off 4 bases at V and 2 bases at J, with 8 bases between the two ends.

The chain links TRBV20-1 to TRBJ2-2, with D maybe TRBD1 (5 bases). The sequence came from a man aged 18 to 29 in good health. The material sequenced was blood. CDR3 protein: CSAITGNTGELFF. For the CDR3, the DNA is TGCAGTGCTATTACAGGAAACACCGGGGAGCTGTTTTTT.